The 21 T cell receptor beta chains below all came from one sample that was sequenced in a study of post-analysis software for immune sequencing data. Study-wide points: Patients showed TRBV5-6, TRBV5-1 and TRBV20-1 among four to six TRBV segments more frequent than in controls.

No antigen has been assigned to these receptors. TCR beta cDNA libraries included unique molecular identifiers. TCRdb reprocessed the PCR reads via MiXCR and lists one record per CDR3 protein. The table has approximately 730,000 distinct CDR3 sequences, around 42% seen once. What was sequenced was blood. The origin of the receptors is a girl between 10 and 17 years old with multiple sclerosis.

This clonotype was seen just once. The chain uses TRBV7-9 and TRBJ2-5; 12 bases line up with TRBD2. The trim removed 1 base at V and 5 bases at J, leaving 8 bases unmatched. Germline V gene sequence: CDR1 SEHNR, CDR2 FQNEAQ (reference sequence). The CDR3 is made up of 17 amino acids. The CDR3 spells CASSLGRLAGERETQYF. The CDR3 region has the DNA TGTGCCAGCAGCTTAGGGCGACTAGCGGGAGAAAGGGAGACCCAGTACTTC.

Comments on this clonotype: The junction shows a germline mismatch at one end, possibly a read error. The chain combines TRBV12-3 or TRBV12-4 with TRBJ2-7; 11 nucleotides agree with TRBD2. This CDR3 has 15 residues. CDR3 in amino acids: CASSLASGRAYEQCF. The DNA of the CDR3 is TGTGCCAGCAGTTTAGCTAGCGGGAGGGCGTACGAGCAGTGCTTC.

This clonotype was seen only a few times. This CDR3 reads CASSTGTTNQPQHF. In DNA, the CDR3 is TGTGCCAGCAGCACCGGGACTACGAATCAGCCCCAGCATTTT. V is TRBV7-2 and J is TRBJ1-5; D is possibly TRBD1 (5 bases). The germline V gene has CDR1 SGHTA and CDR2 FQGNSA. CDR3 length: 14 amino acids. The V end lost 5 bases, the J end lost 4 bases, and 12 bases lay between the germline ends.

CDR3 sequence (DNA): TGTGCCAGCAGTACGACGGTTGCAACCTACGAGCAGTACTTC. This encodes CASSTTVATYEQYF. The chain employs TRBV6-5 and TRBJ2-5, with unresolved D. The DNA end is more similar to TRBJ2-7, so the J call may be wrong. From germline, CDR1 is MNHEY and CDR2 SVGAGI. The CDR3 extends over 14 amino acids.

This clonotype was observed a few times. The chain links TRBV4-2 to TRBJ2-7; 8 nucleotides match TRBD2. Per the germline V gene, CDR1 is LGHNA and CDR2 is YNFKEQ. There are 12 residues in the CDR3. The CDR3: CAVSGSGYEQYF. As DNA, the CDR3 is TGTGCAGTAAGCGGGAGTGGCTACGAGCAGTACTTC.

For the CDR3, the DNA is TGCAGTGTGTGGCGGAACCAAGAGACCCAGTACTTC. Translating gives CSVWRNQETQYF. The chain uses TRBV20-1 and TRBJ2-5; D uncertain. The germline gives CDR1 DFQATT, CDR2 SNEGSKA (reference sequence). The ends were cut back, 7 bases at V and 0 bases at J, with 9 bases in the middle. The CDR3 runs 12 residues.

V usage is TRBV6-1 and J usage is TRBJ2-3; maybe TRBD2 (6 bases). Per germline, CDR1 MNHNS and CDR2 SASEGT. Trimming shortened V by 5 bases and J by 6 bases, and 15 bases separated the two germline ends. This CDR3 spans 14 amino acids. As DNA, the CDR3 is TGTGCCAGCAGTCCCACCAGTGGGGGGGATACGCAGTATTTT. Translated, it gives CASSPTSGGDTQYF.

The CDR3 DNA is TGCAGCGTTGTACTGCTAGATAGAGGCCTCAATGAGCAGTTCTTC. This gives the protein CSVVLLDRGLNEQFF. The V call is TRBV29-1, the J call TRBJ2-1, with D uncertain. The V gene lost 4 bases and the J gene lost 6 bases, with 19 bases spanning the gap. CDR3 length equals 15 residues. The V gene's germline CDR1 is SQVTM and CDR2 ANQGSEA.

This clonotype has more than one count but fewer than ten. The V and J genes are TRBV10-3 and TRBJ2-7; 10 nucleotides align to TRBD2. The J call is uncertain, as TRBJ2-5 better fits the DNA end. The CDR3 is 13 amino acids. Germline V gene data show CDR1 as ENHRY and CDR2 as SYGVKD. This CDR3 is CAISPGLAETQYF. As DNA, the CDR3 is TGTGCCATCAGTCCGGGACTAGCGGAGACCCAGTACTTC.

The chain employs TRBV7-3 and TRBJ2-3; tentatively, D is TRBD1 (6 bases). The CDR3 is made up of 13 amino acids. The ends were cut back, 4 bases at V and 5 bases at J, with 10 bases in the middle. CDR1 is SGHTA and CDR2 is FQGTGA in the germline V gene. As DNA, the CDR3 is TGTGCCAGCAGCTCCTCGGACAGAGATACGCAGTATTTT. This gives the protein CASSSSDRDTQYF.

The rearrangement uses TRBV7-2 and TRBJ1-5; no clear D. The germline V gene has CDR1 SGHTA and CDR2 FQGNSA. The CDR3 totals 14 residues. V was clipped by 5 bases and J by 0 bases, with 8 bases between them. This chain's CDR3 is CASSRYYSNQPQHF. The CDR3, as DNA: TGTGCCAGCAGCCGATATTATAGCAATCAGCCCCAGCATTTT.

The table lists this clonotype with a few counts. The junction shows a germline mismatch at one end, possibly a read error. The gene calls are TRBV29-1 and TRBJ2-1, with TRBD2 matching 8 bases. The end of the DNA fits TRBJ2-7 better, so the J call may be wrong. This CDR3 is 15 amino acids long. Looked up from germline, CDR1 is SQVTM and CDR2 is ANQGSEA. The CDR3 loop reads CSVQRYSGKAYEQYF. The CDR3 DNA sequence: TGCAGCGTACAGCGTTATAGCGGGAAAGCCTATGAGCAGTACTTC.

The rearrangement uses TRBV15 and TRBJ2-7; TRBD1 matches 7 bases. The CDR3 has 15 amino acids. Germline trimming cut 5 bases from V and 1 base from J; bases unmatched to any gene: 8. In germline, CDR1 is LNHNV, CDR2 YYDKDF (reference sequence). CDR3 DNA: TGTGCCACCAGCGCTACAGGGGATGGGTCCTACGAGCAGTACTTC. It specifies CATSATGDGSYEQYF. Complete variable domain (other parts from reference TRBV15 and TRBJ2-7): DAMVIQNPRYQVTQFGKPVTLSCSQTLNHNVMYWYQQKSSQAPKLLFHYYDKDFNNEADTPDNFQSRRPNTSFCFLDIRSPGLGDTAMYLCATSATGDGSYEQYFGPGTRLTVT.

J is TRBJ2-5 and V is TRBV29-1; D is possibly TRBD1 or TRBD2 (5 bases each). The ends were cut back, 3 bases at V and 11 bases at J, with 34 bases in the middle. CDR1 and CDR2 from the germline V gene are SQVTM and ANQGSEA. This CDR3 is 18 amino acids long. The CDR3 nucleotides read TGCAGCGTTGATATGACCCCTAGCCCGGGACGTTTTGAGAATGAGCAGTACTTC. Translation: CSVDMTPSPGRFENEQYF.

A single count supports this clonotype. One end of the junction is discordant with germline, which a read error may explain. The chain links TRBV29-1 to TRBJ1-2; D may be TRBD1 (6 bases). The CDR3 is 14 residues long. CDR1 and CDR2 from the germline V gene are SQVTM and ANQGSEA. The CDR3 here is CSVEGNRAKYGYTF. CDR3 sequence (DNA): TGCAGCGTTGAAGGGAACAGGGCTAAATATGGCTACACCTTC.

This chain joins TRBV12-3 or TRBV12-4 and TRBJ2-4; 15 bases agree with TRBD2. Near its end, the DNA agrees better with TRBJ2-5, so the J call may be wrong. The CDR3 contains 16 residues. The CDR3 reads CASSWGLAGGQETQYF. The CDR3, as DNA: TGTGCCAGCAGTTGGGGACTAGCGGGAGGACAAGAGACCCAGTACTTC.

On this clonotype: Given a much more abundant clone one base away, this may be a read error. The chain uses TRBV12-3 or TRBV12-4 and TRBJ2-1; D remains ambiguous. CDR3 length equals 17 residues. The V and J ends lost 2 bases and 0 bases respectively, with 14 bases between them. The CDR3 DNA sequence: TGTGCCAGCAGTTTAAGGGCGACTGGCGACTCCTACAATGAGCAGTTCTTC. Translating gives CASSLRATGDSYNEQFF.

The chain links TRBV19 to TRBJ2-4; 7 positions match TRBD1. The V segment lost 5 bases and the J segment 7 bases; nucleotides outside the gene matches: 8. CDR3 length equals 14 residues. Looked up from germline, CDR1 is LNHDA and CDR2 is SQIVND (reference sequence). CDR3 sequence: CASSPRTGSNIQYF. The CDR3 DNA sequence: TGTGCCAGTAGTCCACGGACAGGATCGAACATTCAGTACTTC.

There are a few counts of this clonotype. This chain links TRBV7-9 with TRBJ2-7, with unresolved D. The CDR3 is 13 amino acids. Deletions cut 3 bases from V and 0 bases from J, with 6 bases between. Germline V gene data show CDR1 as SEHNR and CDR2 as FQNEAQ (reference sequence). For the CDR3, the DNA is TGTGCCAGCAGCTTTCGGACCTCCTACGAGCAGTACTTC. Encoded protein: CASSFRTSYEQYF.

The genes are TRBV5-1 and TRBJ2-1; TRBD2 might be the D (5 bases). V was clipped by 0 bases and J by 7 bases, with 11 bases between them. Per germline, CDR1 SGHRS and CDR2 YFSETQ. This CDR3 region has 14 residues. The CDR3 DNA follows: TGCGCCAGCAGCTTGGATGGGAGAGGGAATGAGCAGTTCTTC. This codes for CASSLDGRGNEQFF. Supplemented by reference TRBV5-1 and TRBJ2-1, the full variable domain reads KAGVTQTPRYLIKTRGQQVTLSCSPISGHRSVSWYQQTPGQGLQFLFEYFSETQRNKGNFPGRFSGRQFSNSRSEMNVSTLELGDSALYLCASSLDGRGNEQFFGPGTRLTVL.

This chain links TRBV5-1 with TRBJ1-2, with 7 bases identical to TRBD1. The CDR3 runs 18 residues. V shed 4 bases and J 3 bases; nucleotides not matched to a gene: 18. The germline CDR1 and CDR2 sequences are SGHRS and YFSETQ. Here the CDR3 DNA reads TGCGCCAGCAGCCCTAGGCCCGGGACAGAGGTCGTCGACTATGGCTACACCTTC. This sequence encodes CASSPRPGTEVVDYGYTF.